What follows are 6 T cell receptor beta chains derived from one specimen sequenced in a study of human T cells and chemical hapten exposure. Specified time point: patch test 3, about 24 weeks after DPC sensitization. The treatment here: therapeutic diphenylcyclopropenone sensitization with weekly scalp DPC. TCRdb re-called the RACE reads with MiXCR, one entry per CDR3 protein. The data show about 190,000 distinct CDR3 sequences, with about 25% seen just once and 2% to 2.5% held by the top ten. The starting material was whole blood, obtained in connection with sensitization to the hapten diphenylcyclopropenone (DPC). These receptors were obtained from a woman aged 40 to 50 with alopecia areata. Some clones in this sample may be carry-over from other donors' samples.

CDR3 in amino acids: CASSLRGSLSEAFF. The CDR3 region has the DNA TGTGCCAGCAGCCTCAGGGGCAGTCTGTCTGAAGCTTTCTTT. This chain joins TRBV12-3 or TRBV12-4 and TRBJ1-1; D perhaps matches TRBD1 (6 bases). V was cut by 6 bases and J by 6 bases, with 17 bases left in between. This CDR3 is built from 14 residues.

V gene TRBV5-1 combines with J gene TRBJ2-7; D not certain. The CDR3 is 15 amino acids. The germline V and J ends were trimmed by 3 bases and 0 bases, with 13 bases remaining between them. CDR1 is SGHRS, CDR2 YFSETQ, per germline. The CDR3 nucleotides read TGCGCCAGCAGCTCCCCCGAATCCGTCTCCTACGAGCAGTACTTC. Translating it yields CASSSPESVSYEQYF.

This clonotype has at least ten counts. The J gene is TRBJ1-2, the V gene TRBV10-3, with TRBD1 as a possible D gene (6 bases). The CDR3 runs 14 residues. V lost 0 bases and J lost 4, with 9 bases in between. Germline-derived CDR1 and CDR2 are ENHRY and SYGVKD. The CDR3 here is CAISESRTAYGYTF. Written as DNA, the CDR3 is TGTGCCATCAGTGAGTCGAGGACAGCCTATGGCTACACCTTC.

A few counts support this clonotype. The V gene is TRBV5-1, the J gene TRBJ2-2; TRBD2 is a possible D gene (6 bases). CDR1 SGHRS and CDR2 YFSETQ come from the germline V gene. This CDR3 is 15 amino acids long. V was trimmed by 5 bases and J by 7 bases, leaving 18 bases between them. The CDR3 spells CASSSTGLRNGELFF. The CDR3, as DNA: TGCGCCAGCAGTTCGACGGGACTCAGAAACGGGGAGCTGTTTTTT.

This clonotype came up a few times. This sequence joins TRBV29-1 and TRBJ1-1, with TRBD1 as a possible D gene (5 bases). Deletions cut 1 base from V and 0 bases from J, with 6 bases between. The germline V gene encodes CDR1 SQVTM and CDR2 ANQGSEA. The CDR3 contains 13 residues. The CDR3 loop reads CSVEGGMNTEAFF. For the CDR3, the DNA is TGCAGCGTTGAAGGGGGCATGAACACTGAAGCTTTCTTT.

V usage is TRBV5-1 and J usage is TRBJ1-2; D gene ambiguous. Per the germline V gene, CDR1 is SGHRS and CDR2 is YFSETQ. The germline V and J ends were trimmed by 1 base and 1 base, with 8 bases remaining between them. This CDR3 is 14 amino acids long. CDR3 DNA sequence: TGCGCCAGCAGCTTGAAGGAGATTAACTATGGCTACACCTTC. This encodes CASSLKEINYGYTF.